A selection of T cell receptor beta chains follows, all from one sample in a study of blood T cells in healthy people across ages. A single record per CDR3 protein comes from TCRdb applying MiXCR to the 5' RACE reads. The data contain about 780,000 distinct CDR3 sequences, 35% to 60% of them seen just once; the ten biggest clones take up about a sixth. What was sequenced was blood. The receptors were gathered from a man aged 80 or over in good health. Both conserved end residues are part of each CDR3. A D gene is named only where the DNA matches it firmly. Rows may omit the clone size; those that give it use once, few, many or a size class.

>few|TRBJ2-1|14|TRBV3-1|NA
CASSKASRYNEQFF
TGTGCCAGCAGCAAAGCTAGCAGATACAATGAGCAGTTCTTC
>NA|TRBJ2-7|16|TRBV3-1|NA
CASSHSPGRKSYEQYF
TGTGCCAGCAGCCATTCACCGGGACGGAAATCCTACGAGCAGTACTTC
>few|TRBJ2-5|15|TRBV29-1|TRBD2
CSVAREGRNQETQYF
TGCAGCGTTGCCCGGGAGGGCCGTAACCAAGAGACCCAGTACTTC
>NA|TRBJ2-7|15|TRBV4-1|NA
CASSQDSSFSYEQYF
TGCGCCAGCAGCCAAGATTCTAGCTTTTCTTACGAGCAGTACTTC
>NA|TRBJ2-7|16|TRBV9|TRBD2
CASSVGTSGFSYEQYF
TGTGCCAGCAGCGTGGGGACTAGCGGGTTCTCCTACGAGCAGTACTTC
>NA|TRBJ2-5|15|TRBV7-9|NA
CASSLGSGDEETQYF
TGTGCCAGCAGCTTAGGGTCAGGGGACGAAGAGACCCAGTACTTC
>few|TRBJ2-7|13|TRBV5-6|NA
CASSLGRRNEQYF
TGTGCCAGCAGCTTGGGTCGGAGGAACGAGCAGTACTTC
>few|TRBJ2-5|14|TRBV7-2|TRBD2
CASSFRGRAETQYF
TGTGCCAGCAGCTTTCGGGGGAGGGCAGAGACCCAGTACTTC
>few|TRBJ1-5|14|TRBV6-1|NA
CASNPIFDNQPQHF
TGTGCCAGCAATCCGATATTTGACAATCAGCCCCAGCATTTT
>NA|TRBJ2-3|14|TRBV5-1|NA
CASSWDSYTDTQYF
TGCGCCAGCAGCTGGGACTCGTACACAGATACGCAGTATTTT
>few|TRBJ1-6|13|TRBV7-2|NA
CASSLDRSPPLHF
TGTGCCAGCAGCTTAGATCGGAGCCCACCCCTCCACTTT
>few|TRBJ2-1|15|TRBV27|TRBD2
CASSLDGEGYNEQFF
TGTGCCAGCAGTTTGGATGGGGAGGGTTACAATGAGCAGTTCTTC
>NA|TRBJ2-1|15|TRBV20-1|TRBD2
CSASRATSGGNEQFF
TGCAGTGCTAGCCGGGCTACTAGCGGGGGGAATGAGCAGTTCTTC
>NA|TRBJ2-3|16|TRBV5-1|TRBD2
CASSLPLAGGSDTQYF
TGCGCCAGCAGCTTGCCCCTCGCGGGGGGGTCAGATACGCAGTATTTT
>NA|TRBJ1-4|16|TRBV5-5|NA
CASSSLSGQGIEKLFF
TGTGCCAGCAGCTCTCTCTCCGGGCAGGGGATCGAAAAACTGTTTTTT
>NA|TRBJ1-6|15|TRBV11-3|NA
CVSSPNRWGDSPLHF
TGTGTCAGCAGCCCCAATCGTTGGGGTGATTCACCCCTCCACTTT
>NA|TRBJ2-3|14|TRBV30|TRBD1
CAWSRTGSPDTQYF
TGTGCCTGGAGTCGGACAGGGTCCCCAGATACGCAGTATTTT
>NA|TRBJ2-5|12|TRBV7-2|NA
CASSQTLETLYF
TGTGCCAGCAGCCAGACCTTGGAGACCCTGTACTTC
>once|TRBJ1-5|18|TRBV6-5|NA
CASSYSLSGLDSNQPQHF
TGTGCCAGCAGTTACTCTCTCTCAGGTTTGGATAGCAATCAGCCCCAGCATTTT
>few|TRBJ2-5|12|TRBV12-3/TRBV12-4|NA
CASSLSQFTQYF
TGTGCCAGCAGCTTATCGCAGTTCACCCAGTACTTC
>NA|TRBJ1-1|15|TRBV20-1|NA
CSARNDGSMNTEAFF
TGCAGTGCCAGAAATGACGGTTCTATGAACACTGAAGCTTTCTTT
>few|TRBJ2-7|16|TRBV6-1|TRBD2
CASSAAGGGSLYEQYF
TGTGCCAGCAGTGCCGCTGGCGGCGGGAGTCTCTACGAGCAGTACTTC
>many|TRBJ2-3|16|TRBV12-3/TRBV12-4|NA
CASSTDHRALGDTQYF
TGTGCCAGCAGTACTGACCACCGGGCCCTTGGAGATACGCAGTATTTT
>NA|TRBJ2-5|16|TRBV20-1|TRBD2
CSARGDSGSSYNEQYF
TGCAGTGCTAGAGGGGATAGCGGGAGCTCCTACAATGAGCAGTACTTC
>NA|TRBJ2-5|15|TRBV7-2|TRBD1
CASRSGQGEQETQYF
TGTGCCAGCAGATCGGGACAGGGTGAACAAGAGACCCAGTACTTC
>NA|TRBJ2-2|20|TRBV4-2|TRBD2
CASSQPRGTSGEGNTGELFF
TGTGCCAGCAGCCAACCTAGAGGGACTAGCGGGGAGGGGAACACCGGGGAGCTGTTTTTT
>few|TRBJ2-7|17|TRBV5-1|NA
CASSAQSSGRLSYEQYF
TGCGCCAGCAGCGCCCAGTCGTCTGGGCGGCTCTCCTACGAGCAGTACTTC
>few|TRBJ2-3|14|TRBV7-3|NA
CASSGNVATDTQYF
TGTGCCAGCAGCGGAAATGTGGCCACAGATACGCAGTATTTT